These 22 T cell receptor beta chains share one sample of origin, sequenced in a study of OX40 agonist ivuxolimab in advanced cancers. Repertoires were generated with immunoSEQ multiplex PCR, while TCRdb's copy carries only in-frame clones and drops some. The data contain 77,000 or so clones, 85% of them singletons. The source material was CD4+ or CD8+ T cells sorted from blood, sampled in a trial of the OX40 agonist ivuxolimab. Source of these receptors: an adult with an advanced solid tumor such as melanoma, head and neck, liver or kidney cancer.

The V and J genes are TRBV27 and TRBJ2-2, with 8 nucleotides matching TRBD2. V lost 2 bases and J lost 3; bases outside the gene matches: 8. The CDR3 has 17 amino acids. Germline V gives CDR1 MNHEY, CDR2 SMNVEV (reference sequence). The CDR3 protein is CASSLGYVGGDTGELFF. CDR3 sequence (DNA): TGTGCCAGCAGTTTAGGATACGTCGGGGGGGACACCGGGGAGCTGTTTTTT.

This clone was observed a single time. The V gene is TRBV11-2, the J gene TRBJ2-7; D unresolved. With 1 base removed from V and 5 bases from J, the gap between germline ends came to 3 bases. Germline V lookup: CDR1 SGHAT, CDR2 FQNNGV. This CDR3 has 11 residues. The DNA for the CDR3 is TGTGCCAGCAGCTTAGGGGACGAGCAGTACTTC. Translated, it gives CASSLGDEQYF.

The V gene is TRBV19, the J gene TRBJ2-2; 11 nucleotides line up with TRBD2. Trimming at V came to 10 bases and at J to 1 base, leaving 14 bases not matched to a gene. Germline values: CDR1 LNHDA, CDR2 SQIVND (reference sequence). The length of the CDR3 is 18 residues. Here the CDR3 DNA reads TGTGCCACCTTAACACCATCAGGACTAGCGGGGAACACCGGGGAGCTGTTTTTT. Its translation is CATLTPSGLAGNTGELFF.

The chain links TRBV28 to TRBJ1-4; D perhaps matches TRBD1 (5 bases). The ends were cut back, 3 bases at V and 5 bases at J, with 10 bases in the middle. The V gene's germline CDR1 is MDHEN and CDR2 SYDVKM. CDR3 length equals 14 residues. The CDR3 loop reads CASSFLAGNEKLFF. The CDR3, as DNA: TGTGCCAGCAGTTTTCTGGCAGGGAATGAAAAACTGTTTTTT.

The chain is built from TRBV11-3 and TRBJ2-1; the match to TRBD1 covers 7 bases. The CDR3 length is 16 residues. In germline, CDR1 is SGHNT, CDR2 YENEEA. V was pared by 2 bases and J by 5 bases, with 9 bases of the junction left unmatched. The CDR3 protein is CASSLRDRASHNEQFF. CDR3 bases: TGTGCCAGCAGCTTACGAGACAGGGCTTCCCACAATGAGCAGTTCTTC.

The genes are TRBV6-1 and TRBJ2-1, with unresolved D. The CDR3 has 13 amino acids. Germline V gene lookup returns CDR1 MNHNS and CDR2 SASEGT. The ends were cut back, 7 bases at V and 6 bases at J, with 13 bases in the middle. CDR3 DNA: TGTGCCAGCACCGCTCGTTTGGGCAATGAGCAGTTCTTC. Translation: CASTARLGNEQFF.

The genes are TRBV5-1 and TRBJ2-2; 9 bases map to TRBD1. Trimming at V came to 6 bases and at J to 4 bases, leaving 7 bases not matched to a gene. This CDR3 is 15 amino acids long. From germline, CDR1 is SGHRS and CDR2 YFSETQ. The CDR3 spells CASKRTGVGTGELFF. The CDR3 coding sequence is TGCGCCAGCAAAAGGACAGGGGTCGGCACCGGGGAGCTGTTTTTT. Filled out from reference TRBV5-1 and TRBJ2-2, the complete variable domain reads KAGVTQTPRYLIKTRGQQVTLSCSPISGHRSVSWYQQTPGQGLQFLFEYFSETQRNKGNFPGRFSGRQFSNSRSEMNVSTLELGDSALYLCASKRTGVGTGELFFGEGSRLTVL.

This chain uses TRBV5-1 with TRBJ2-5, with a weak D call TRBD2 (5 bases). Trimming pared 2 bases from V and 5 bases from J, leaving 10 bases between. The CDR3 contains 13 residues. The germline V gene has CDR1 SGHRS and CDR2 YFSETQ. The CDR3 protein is CASSLLGAETQYF. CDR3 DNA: TGCGCCAGCAGCTTACTAGGAGCTGAGACCCAGTACTTC.

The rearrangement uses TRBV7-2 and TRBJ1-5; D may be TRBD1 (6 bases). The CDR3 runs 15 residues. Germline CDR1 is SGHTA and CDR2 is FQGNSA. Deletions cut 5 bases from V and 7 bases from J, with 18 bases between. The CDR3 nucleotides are TGTGCCAGCAGCCCACCCGACAGGCGGCGGCAGCCCCAGCATTTT. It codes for CASSPPDRRRQPQHF.

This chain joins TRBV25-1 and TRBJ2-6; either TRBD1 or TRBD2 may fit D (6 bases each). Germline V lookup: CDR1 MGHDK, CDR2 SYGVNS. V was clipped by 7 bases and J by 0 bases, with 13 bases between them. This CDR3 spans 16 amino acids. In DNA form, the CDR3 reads TGTGCCAGCACTAGGGGGACTCTCTCTGGGGCCAACGTCCTGACTTTC. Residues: CASTRGTLSGANVLTF. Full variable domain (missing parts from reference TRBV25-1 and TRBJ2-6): EADIYQTPRYLVIGTGKKITLECSQTMGHDKMYWYQQDPGMELHLIHYSYGVNSTEKGDLSSESTVSRIRTEHFPLTLESARPSHTSQYLCASTRGTLSGANVLTFGAGSRLTVL.

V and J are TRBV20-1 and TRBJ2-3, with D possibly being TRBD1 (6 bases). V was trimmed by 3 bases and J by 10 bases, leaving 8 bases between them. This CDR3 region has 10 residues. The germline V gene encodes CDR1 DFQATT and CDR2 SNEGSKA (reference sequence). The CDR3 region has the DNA TGCAGTGCTAGTTACAGGGCGCAGTATTTT. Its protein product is CSASYRAQYF.

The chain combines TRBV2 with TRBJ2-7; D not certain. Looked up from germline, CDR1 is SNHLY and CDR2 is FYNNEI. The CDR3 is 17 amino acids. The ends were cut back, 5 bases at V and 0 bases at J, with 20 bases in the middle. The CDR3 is CASSLLPPGPTSYEQYF. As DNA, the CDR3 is TGTGCCAGCAGTTTACTCCCTCCGGGTCCCACCTCCTACGAGCAGTACTTC.

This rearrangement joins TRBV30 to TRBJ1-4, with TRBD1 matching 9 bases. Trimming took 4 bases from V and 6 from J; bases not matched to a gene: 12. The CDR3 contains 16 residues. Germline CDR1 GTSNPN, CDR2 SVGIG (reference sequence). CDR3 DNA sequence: TGTGCCTGGACCTTCGACAGGGGGTTACAGCATGAAAAACTGTTTTTT. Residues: CAWTFDRGLQHEKLFF.

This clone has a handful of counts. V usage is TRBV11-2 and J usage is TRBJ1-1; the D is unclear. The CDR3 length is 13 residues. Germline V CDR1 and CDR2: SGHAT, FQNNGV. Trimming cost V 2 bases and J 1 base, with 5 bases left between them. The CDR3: CASSLRRNTEAFF. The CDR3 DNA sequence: TGTGCCAGCAGCTTACGGAGGAACACTGAAGCTTTCTTT.

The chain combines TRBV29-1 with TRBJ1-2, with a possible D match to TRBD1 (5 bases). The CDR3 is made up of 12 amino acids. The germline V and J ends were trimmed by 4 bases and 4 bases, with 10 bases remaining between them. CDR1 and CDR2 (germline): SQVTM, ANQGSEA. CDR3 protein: CSVGQNSYGYTF. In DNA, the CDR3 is TGCAGCGTTGGACAGAACTCCTATGGCTACACCTTC.

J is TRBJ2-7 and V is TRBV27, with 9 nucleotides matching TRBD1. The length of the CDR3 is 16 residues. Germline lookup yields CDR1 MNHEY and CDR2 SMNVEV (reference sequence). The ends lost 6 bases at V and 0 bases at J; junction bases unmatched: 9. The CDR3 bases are TGTGCCAGCAGCGTCCGACCGGGACAGGGCTCCTACGAGCAGTACTTC. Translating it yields CASSVRPGQGSYEQYF.

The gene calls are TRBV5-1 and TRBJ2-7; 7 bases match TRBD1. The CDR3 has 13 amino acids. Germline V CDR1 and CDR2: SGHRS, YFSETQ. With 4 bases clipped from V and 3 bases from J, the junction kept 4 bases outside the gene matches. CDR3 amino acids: CASSGWDSYEQYF. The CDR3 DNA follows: TGCGCCAGCAGCGGATGGGACAGCTACGAGCAGTACTTC.

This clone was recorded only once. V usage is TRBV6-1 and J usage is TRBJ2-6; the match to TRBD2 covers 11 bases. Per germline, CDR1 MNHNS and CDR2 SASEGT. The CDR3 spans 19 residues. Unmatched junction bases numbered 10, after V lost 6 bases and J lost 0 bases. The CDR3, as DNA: TGTGCCAGCAGCGAAACGCTAGCGGGGGGCCGCTCTGGGGCCAACGTCCTGACTTTC. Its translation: CASSETLAGGRSGANVLTF.

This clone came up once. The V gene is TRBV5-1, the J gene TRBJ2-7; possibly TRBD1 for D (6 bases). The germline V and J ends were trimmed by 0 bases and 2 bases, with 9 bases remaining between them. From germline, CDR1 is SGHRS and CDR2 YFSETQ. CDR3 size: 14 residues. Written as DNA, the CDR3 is TGCGCCAGCAGCTTGGACAGGGCTACCTACGAGCAGTACTTC. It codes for CASSLDRATYEQYF. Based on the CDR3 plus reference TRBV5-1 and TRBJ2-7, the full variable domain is KAGVTQTPRYLIKTRGQQVTLSCSPISGHRSVSWYQQTPGQGLQFLFEYFSETQRNKGNFPGRFSGRQFSNSRSEMNVSTLELGDSALYLCASSLDRATYEQYFGPGTRLTVT.

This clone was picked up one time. CDR3 residues: CASKETGSLSGELFF. Written as DNA, the CDR3 is TGTGCCAGCAAAGAGACAGGGAGTTTGAGCGGGGAGCTGTTTTTT. This chain links TRBV2 with TRBJ2-2; 7 bases fit TRBD1. The CDR3 is 15 amino acids. The germline V gene encodes CDR1 SNHLY and CDR2 FYNNEI. V lost 7 bases to trimming and J lost 7 bases; unmatched junction nucleotides: 12.

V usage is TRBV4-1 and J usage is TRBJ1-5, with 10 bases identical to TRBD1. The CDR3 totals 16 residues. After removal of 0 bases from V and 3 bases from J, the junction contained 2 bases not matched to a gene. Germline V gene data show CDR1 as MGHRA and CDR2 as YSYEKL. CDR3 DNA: TGCGCCAGCAGCCAAGACGGGACAGGGGCCAATCAGCCCCAGCATTTT. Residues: CASSQDGTGANQPQHF.

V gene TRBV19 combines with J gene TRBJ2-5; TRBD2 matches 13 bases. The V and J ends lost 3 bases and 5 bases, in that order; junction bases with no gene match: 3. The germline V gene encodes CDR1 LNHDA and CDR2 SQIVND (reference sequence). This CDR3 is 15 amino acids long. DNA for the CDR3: TGTGCCAGTAGTATGGGACTAGCGGGATTTGAGACCCAGTACTTC. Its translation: CASSMGLAGFETQYF.